The rows below give T cell receptor beta chains drawn from one sample of a study of shared clonotypes between healthy human individuals. Using immunoSEQ multiplex PCR, the repertoire was profiled, and TCRdb retains in-frame clones only, with some absent. The repertoire holds some 500,000 clones, with roughly four fifths as singletons. The sequencing sample was made of PBMCs. These receptors originate from a woman in her 40s in good health. Some clones in this sample may be carry-over from other donors' samples. Each CDR3 is given with its conserved first and last residue. A D gene is named only where the DNA matches it firmly. Rows may omit the clone size; those that give it use once, few, many or a size class.

v_call	j_call	clone_size	d_call	cdr3_aa	cdr3_nt
TRBV5-5	TRBJ2-2	.	.	CASSLGRGYGELFF	TGTGCCAGCAGCTTGGGGCGCGGGTACGGGGAGCTGTTTTTT
TRBV7-2	TRBJ2-7	once	.	CASSRSVETALGEQYF	TGTGCCAGCAGCCGGAGCGTGGAGACAGCTCTGGGGGAGCAGTACTTC
TRBV9	TRBJ2-1	.	.	CASSGQDRGYNEQFF	TGTGCCAGCAGCGGACAGGACAGAGGTTACAATGAGCAGTTCTTC
TRBV7-2	TRBJ2-1	.	TRBD2	CASSSGTSGRAWHEQFF	TGTGCCAGCAGCTCCGGGACTAGCGGGAGGGCATGGCATGAGCAGTTCTTC
TRBV25-1	TRBJ2-2	once	.	CASTFGGSVTGELFF	TGTGCCAGTACCTTTGGGGGGTCGGTCACCGGGGAGCTGTTTTTT
TRBV30	TRBJ1-1	.	.	CAWTAGKNTEAFF	TGTGCCTGGACAGCCGGGAAGAACACTGAAGCTTTCTTT
TRBV14	TRBJ1-1	.	.	CASRHTNTEAFF	TGTGCCAGCAGACACACAAACACTGAAGCTTTCTTT
TRBV2	TRBJ1-2	.	TRBD1	CASTRDRENYGYTF	TGTGCCAGCACCCGGGACAGAGAGAACTATGGCTACACCTTC
TRBV5-1	TRBJ2-3	once	TRBD2	CASSPPRVGGSSDTQYF	TGCGCCAGCAGCCCCCCCCGGGTTGGCGGGAGTTCAGATACGCAGTATTTT
TRBV10-2	TRBJ2-2	.	.	CASSEVRGFTGELFF	TGCGCCAGCAGTGAGGTCAGGGGCTTCACCGGGGAGCTGTTTTTT
TRBV10-3	TRBJ2-6	.	TRBD2	CAIKPAGGLSGANVLTF	TGTGCCATCAAGCCAGCGGGAGGGCTCTCTGGGGCCAACGTCCTGACTTTC
TRBV9	TRBJ2-1	.	.	CASSPDGRSYNEQFF	TGTGCCAGCAGCCCCGACGGTCGCTCCTACAATGAGCAGTTCTTC